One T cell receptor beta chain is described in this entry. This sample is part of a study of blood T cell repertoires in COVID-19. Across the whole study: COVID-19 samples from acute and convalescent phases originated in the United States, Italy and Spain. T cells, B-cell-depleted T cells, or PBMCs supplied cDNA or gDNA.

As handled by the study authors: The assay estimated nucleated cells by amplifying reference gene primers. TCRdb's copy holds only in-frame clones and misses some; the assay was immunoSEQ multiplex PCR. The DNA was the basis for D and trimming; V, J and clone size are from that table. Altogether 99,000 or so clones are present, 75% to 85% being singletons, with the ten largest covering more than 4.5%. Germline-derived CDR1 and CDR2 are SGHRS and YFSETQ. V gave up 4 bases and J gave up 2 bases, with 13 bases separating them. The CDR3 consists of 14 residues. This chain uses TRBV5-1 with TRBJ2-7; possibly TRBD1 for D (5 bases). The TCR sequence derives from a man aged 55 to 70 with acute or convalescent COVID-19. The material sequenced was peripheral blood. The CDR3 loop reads CASSPQGPTYEQYF. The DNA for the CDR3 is TGCGCCAGCAGCCCCCAGGGCCCTACCTACGAGCAGTACTTC.